This T cell receptor beta chain was captured by sequencing in a study of glioma-infiltrating T cells. There are 13 residues in the CDR3. Germline-derived CDR1 and CDR2 are SGHTA and FQGNSA. The J segment lost 8 bases and the V segment lost 8 bases, leaving 11 bases of the junction unmatched. TCR alpha and beta CDR3 regions were amplified from RNA using iRepertoire nested multiplex PCR. TCRdb fed the multiplex PCR reads into MiXCR, producing one record per CDR3 protein. Of 400,000 or so distinct CDR3 sequences listed, roughly two fifths are singletons. This clonotype has at least ten counts. Its antigen is not identified. Study findings and constraints: Gliomas, especially low-grade, showed above-expected tissue-blood divergence; non-neoplastic patients showed below. Signature shared blood CDR3 motifs were enriched in low-divergence and depleted in high-divergence patients.

The sample was glioma tissue, nonneoplastic brain tissue, or PBMCs (not recorded which). The TCR originated in a human donor with low-grade glioma or glioblastoma, undergoing nonglioma brain surgery, or in good health (not recorded which). The chain links TRBV7-2 to TRBJ1-2, with 7 bases identical to TRBD1. Here the CDR3 DNA reads TGTGCCAGCTCGTCATTGGGACAGACAGGCTACACCTTC. Translating gives CASSSLGQTGYTF.